This T cell receptor (beta chain) was captured in a study of cytomegalovirus exposure and HLA in healthy donors (dated by TCRdb to 2017 to 2019). For the wider study: An earlier analysis of 587 of the donors reported roughly 300 Gb of sequence data and 117 million unique TCR beta sequences from about 180 million T cells. Roughly five DR-DQ haplotypes were treated as single units for association and clustering because of strong linkage in the cohort. Donor age, sex, ethnicity and CMV serostatus were collected together with the repertoire data. Approximately 300 gigabases of sequencing data and 75 million to 85 million unique TCR sequences made up an early release that covered about 640 HLA-typed donors. Rather than using new phenotypic data, the later analysis identified candidate immune exposures from TCR beta sequences and from how often those sequences occurred across donors. The aim of the study was to test whether cataloging public T cell receptors could identify signatures of past pathogen exposure. Among the roughly 370 genotyped donors, approximately 82% belonged to the genetic ancestry cluster associated with self-reported Caucasian donors. A later analysis re-analyzed previously published TCR beta repertoires from 650 to 800 donors and added high-resolution HLA genotyping to study TCR occurrence patterns. Class I and class II HLA loci were covered by the typing at four-digit resolution. Among some 410 genotyped donors of the cohort, an average of approximately 240,000 unique TCR beta nucleotide sequences was sequenced per donor, of which roughly 18% were non-productive. Typing coverage differed by locus: A, B, C, DRB1 and DQB1 were typed in roughly 629-640 donors, DQA1 in about 500, DPA1 in over 600, and DPB1 in roughly 470. In addition to the first cohort of roughly 670 subjects, a separate validation cohort of approximately 130 different subjects was used. Every repertoire in the discovery cohort had been generated on one and the same sequencing platform. Genome-wide SNP genotypes for about 65% of the roughly 670 donors were used in a later genetic analysis, which treated that subset as a discovery cohort. An earlier analysis of some 500 of the donors applied high-throughput TCR beta sequencing to assess whether each TCR beta V gene segment acted as functional or pseudogenic. High-throughput TCR immunosequencing, statistical association of individual TCRs with disease status, and machine learning were combined to predict cytomegalovirus infection status. Using immunosequencing, the study profiled T cell repertoires from fewer than 700 subjects and related those repertoires to cytomegalovirus serostatus.

The library was generated by the immunoSEQ multiplex PCR assay. A mixture of 60 forward primers for TCR Vbeta segments and 13 reverse primers for TCR Jbeta segments was used in the multiplex PCR. The CDR3 region of rearranged TCR beta genes was amplified from genomic DNA with a multiplex PCR assay. On the Illumina HiSeq System, the amplified TCR beta libraries were sequenced as 87-base-pair reads. As for how the authors treated the data: In a later analysis, tens of millions of unique TCR beta chains were counted across the roughly 670 repertoires, and roughly 11 million of these chains were shared by at least two donors. Raw reads were error-corrected and collapsed into unique sequences by a nearest-neighbor algorithm in which closely related sequences were merged to remove PCR and sequencing errors. Alignment of CDR3 sequences to IMGT reference sequences was used to assign V, D and J gene segments. For a sequence to be retained, a match of at least six nucleotides to both a V gene segment and a J gene segment was required. A rearrangement was called productive if the CDR3 had no stop codons and remained in frame with V and J, and every other rearrangement was called non-productive. CDR3 was defined by IMGT convention, running from the second conserved V-encoded cysteine to the conserved J-encoded phenylalanine. The earlier analysis of some 550 of the donors excluded any sequence lacking an unambiguous match to a single V gene segment. An earlier analysis of several hundred of the donors called V segments functional above 56.7% productive rearrangements and segregating when the between-donor standard deviation exceeded 5%. A statistical classification framework was developed to diagnose cytomegalovirus status using the catalog of TCR beta chain sequences. In a later analysis, V and J genes were assigned by comparing TCR nucleotide sequences against IMGT/GENE-DB human TR gene sequences. In a later analysis, CDR3 sequences and most-parsimonious VDJ recombination scenarios were assigned using the TCRdist pipeline. In a later analysis, each TCR beta chain was defined by its CDR3 amino acid sequence together with its V-gene family, and reads without a unique V-gene family were excluded. As a way to deal with suspected cross-contamination and a sequencing artifact, a later analysis dropped hundreds of nucleotide sequences that were highly shared and had low generation probability. A later analysis calculated a clonal expansion index for each public chain from normalized within-repertoire ranks of inferred template counts. In a later analysis, generation probabilities were computed using a VDJ recombination model fitted to out-of-frame rearrangements, and the results were checked against IGoR. In a later analysis, TCR-TCR, TCR-HLA and TCR-CMV co-occurrence was scored with hypergeometric tests, and a repertoire-size bias correction was applied to TCR pairs. To estimate false discovery rates, a later analysis permuted the HLA or CMV assignments 20 times. In a later analysis, co-occurring TCRs were grouped using DBSCAN, and TCRdist sequence similarity was added for clustering within HLA-allele-positive subsets. Repertoires with fewer than 30,000 or more than 120,000 public chains were left out of co-occurrence clustering, as were a handful of repertoires with anomalous nucleotide sharing. TCRdb stores this immuneACCESS table with in-frame sequences only. Part of the clones is absent; in the studies checked, under half of the shortfall reflects unresolved V genes, and no reason is known for the rest. The D gene and trimming were derived from the DNA, and the V and J assignments and clone size from that table. This sample gives 77,000 or so clones in total; about 71% of them show up just once. In total, the top ten clones hold roughly 7.2% of the sample.

The CDR3 numbers 14 residues from cysteine through phenylalanine. The entry retains the CDR3 DNA only, 42 bases that are in frame from base 1. CDR1 and CDR2 (SGHRS, YFSETQ) derive from the germline V gene. V lost 4 bases and J lost 2 bases; the stretch between them is 13 bases long. The cohort comprised around 700 healthy bone marrow donors. Cohort members were all nominally healthy when sampled, although unrecorded immune exposures were likely present. The donor tested CMV seronegative and was one of the 352 seronegative cohort members. A peripheral blood sample was collected from each donor, and TCR beta sequencing was performed on peripheral blood mononuclear cells. Genomic DNA extraction from the blood cell samples was performed with the Qiagen DNeasy Blood Extraction Kit. What the study reported, not specific to this receptor: In an earlier analysis of approximately 590 of the donors, most TCR beta V segments appeared in productive rearrangements about 90% or about 30% of the time, broadly matching IMGT annotations. In a later analysis, HLA-associated TCR beta chains were found to be more clonally expanded and to have lower generation probabilities than equally common non-associated chains. The only immune exposure information available for the cohort was CMV serostatus. A further reported finding was that TCR beta sequences accurately predicted the HLA-A and HLA-B alleles for most subjects in the first cohort. The cohort was sequenced for TCR beta chains only, and without alpha or paired-chain data the features that could be detected were limited. A later analysis reported that several top co-occurrence clusters appeared linked to parvovirus B19, influenza, CMV and Epstein-Barr virus. Compared with the roughly 670-donor mean, donors in an Asian-associated ancestry cluster had fewer N-insertions in productive TCRs, according to a later genetic analysis. A group of highly shared sequence variants was considered likely to be a technical artifact of the sequencing pipeline. Correlated functional status among segregating V segments might reflect linkage disequilibrium, but an unknown experimental factor could not be ruled out. Roughly uniform sequencing depth across donors was assumed in presence/absence analyses, although this assumption may not hold. Most TCR sequences were seen in very few donors, while some public TCRs were found in many individuals. A later genetic analysis associated a missense DCLRE1C variant with V-gene and J-gene trimming of TCR beta chains, and an independent cohort replicated the association. Assigning TCR associations to individual alleles was difficult when HLA alleles, especially DR and DQ, strongly co-occurred. In a later analysis, most CMV-associated TCR beta chains were found to appear HLA-restricted, with HLA associations seemingly driven largely by CMV exposure. The study listed over 150 TCR beta chains as associated with cytomegalovirus. The 87-base-pair reads could not distinguish some IMGT-functional V segments, including TRBV6-2 and TRBV6-3, so those segments were excluded. According to a later analysis, TCR association rates differed among HLA loci, with DRB1 alleles showing the most associated TCRs and HLA-C alleles showing the fewest. About 15 rarely observed V segments, including chromosome 9 orphons, were excluded from the earlier analysis of just under 600 of the donors because counts were too low. In vitro tests confirmed that a few of the cytomegalovirus-associated TCR beta chains recognize cytomegalovirus antigens. It was suggested by the authors that the approach could potentially be generalized to other disease states and immunological phenotypes. The classifier was reported to diagnose cytomegalovirus status with high specificity and sensitivity in both the original cohort and the validation cohort. Because HLA typing was missing for some donors at each locus, association tests included only the typed subset. At a false discovery rate of 0.05, a later analysis linked some 18,000 TCR beta sequences to specific HLA alleles.

On this clone: The target of this receptor is not known. The record has no base qualities; no much larger clone is one base away.

The receptor's source is a woman in her thirties or forties in good health and CMV-seronegative. The sequence joins TRBV5-1 to TRBJ2-7; TRBD2 could be the D gene, as 6 bases match. Sequenced material: PBMCs. The CDR3 region has the sequence CASSTTGSTYEQYF. The sequenced DNA: TGCGCCAGCAGCACGACCGGGAGTACCTACGAGCAGTACTTC.